This record looks at one T cell receptor (beta chain) sequence and its context. V gave up 6 bases and J gave up 2 bases, with 13 bases separating them. The CDR3 is 14 residues long. Germline CDR1 and CDR2: SNHLY and FYNNEI. Authors' processing steps: Counts of nucleated cells, estimated from reference gene primer amplification, were obtained. Sequenced by immunoSEQ multiplex PCR; TCRdb stores in-frame clones only, minus some. The D gene and trimming were derived from the DNA, and the V and J assignments and clone size from that table. The sample records some 250,000 clones, roughly four fifths being singletons. The entry originates in a study of blood T cell repertoires in COVID-19. Study-level information: Donors in the United States, Italy and Spain gave samples during acute or convalescent COVID-19. From T cells, B-cell-depleted T cells, or PBMCs came the material, which was cDNA or gDNA.

This chain connects TRBV2 to TRBJ1-2; D is possibly TRBD1 (6 bases). The receptor was isolated from a man over 45 with active or convalescent COVID-19. Sequenced sample: peripheral blood. CDR3 loop: CASSEGHQNYGYTF. The DNA for the CDR3 is TGTGCCAGCAGCGAGGGACACCAGAACTATGGCTACACCTTC. Full variable domain (missing parts from reference TRBV2 and TRBJ1-2): EPEVTQTPSHQVTQMGQEVILRCVPISNHLYFYWYRQILGQKVEFLVSFYNNEISEKSEIFDDQFSVERPDGSNFTLKIRSTKLEDSAMYFCASSEGHQNYGYTFGSGTRLTVV.